A selection of T cell receptor beta chains follows, all from one sample in a study of shared clonotypes between healthy human individuals. Produced via immunoSEQ multiplex PCR; TCRdb's table is partial and in-frame only. The table shows millions of clones, with approximately 95% occurring only once. Sample: naive CD4+ T cells sorted from blood. The receptor set was obtained from a man younger than 35 in good health. CDR3s include the opening cysteine and the closing phenylalanine or tryptophan. D genes are given only for firm matches. Size tells how often a clone was seen (once, few, many) or the class of an expanded clone, and some rows leave it out.

CDR3nt: TGTGCCAGCAGCGTGCACGGCCAGAGCACAGATACGCAGTATTTT
CDR3aa: CASSVHGQSTDTQYF
abundance: -
v_gene: TRBV7-3
j_gene: TRBJ2-3
d_gene: -

CDR3nt: TGTGCCAGCAGTTCTGGGGGCAGAGAGACCCAGTACTTC
CDR3aa: CASSSGGRETQYF
abundance: -
v_gene: TRBV27
j_gene: TRBJ2-5
d_gene: -

CDR3nt: TGTGCCAGCAGCCAAATTGAGGGGTCACCCCTCCACTTT
CDR3aa: CASSQIEGSPLHF
abundance: -
v_gene: TRBV5-5
j_gene: TRBJ1-6
d_gene: -

CDR3nt: TGTGCCAGCAGGCCAGGGGCTGGAAACACCATATATTTT
CDR3aa: CASRPGAGNTIYF
abundance: -
v_gene: TRBV6-5
j_gene: TRBJ1-3
d_gene: -

CDR3nt: TGCGCCAGCAGAGGGGGGACAGTAAACACCGGGGAGCTGTTTTTT
CDR3aa: CASRGGTVNTGELFF
abundance: -
v_gene: TRBV5-1
j_gene: TRBJ2-2
d_gene: -

CDR3nt: TGTGCCAGCAGTAAGGGGGGATCGGGCCATCAGCCCCAGCATTTT
CDR3aa: CASSKGGSGHQPQHF
abundance: -
v_gene: TRBV2
j_gene: TRBJ1-5
d_gene: -

CDR3nt: TGCAGCGTCGCCTGGGAGTCTAGCGAGCAGTACTTC
CDR3aa: CSVAWESSEQYF
abundance: -
v_gene: TRBV29-1
j_gene: TRBJ2-7
d_gene: -

CDR3nt: TGTGCCTGGAGTGTACTCGGCAGGGTGGGTGAAAAACTGTTTTTT
CDR3aa: CAWSVLGRVGEKLFF
abundance: -
v_gene: TRBV30
j_gene: TRBJ1-4
d_gene: -

CDR3nt: TGTGCCAGCAGCTTTGGGACTAGCATTTCAGATACGCAGTATTTT
CDR3aa: CASSFGTSISDTQYF
abundance: -
v_gene: TRBV11-1
j_gene: TRBJ2-3
d_gene: TRBD2

CDR3nt: TGTGCTAGTGGTTTGGTATTCGCGGGAAACACCGGGGAGCTGTTTTTT
CDR3aa: CASGLVFAGNTGELFF
abundance: -
v_gene: TRBV12-5
j_gene: TRBJ2-2
d_gene: -

CDR3nt: TGTGCCAGCAGTGTATCAGGGGCGGGGGAAAAACTGTTTTTT
CDR3aa: CASSVSGAGEKLFF
abundance: -
v_gene: TRBV2
j_gene: TRBJ1-4
d_gene: -

CDR3nt: TGTGCCAGCCGACAGGGATCTAGCAATCAGCCCCAGCATTTT
CDR3aa: CASRQGSSNQPQHF
abundance: -
v_gene: TRBV27
j_gene: TRBJ1-5
d_gene: TRBD1

CDR3nt: TGTGCCAGTAGTATCGGGCGGTTCTCTGGGGCCAACGTCCTGACTTTC
CDR3aa: CASSIGRFSGANVLTF
abundance: -
v_gene: TRBV19
j_gene: TRBJ2-6
d_gene: -

CDR3nt: TGTGCCAGCAGGGCTGGGACAACGAACACTGAAGCTTTCTTT
CDR3aa: CASRAGTTNTEAFF
abundance: -
v_gene: TRBV6-1
j_gene: TRBJ1-1
d_gene: -

CDR3nt: TGTGCCAGCAGTAAGCCGGGACTAGCGGGGCCGGCCGGGGAGCTGTTTTTT
CDR3aa: CASSKPGLAGPAGELFF
abundance: -
v_gene: TRBV28
j_gene: TRBJ2-2
d_gene: TRBD2

CDR3nt: TGTGCCTGGAGTGTAATTTGGTGGAGGGAACAGGGGAACACCGGGGAGCTGTTTTTT
CDR3aa: CAWSVIWWREQGNTGELFF
abundance: -
v_gene: TRBV30
j_gene: TRBJ2-2
d_gene: -

CDR3nt: TGTGCCAGCAGTTACCGGGCGCCCCTCACCTACGAGCAGTACTTC
CDR3aa: CASSYRAPLTYEQYF
abundance: -
v_gene: TRBV6-5
j_gene: TRBJ2-7
d_gene: -

CDR3nt: TGCGCCAGCAGTGATATGGCTAGCCACGCGAGATACGACGAGCAGTACTTC
CDR3aa: CASSDMASHARYDEQYF
abundance: -
v_gene: TRBV10-1
j_gene: TRBJ2-7
d_gene: -

CDR3nt: TGCGCCAGCAGCGAGTTGTCGGGGGGCTACAATGAGCAGTTCTTC
CDR3aa: CASSELSGGYNEQFF
abundance: -
v_gene: TRBV5-1
j_gene: TRBJ2-1
d_gene: TRBD2

CDR3nt: TGTGCCAGCAGTCAACAGCTCTCTGGGGCCAACGTCCTGACTTTC
CDR3aa: CASSQQLSGANVLTF
abundance: once
v_gene: TRBV6-5
j_gene: TRBJ2-6
d_gene: -

CDR3nt: TGTGCCAGCATGCGGGGGGGCGGCACAGATACGCAGTATTTT
CDR3aa: CASMRGGGTDTQYF
abundance: once
v_gene: TRBV6-5
j_gene: TRBJ2-3
d_gene: TRBD2

CDR3nt: TGTGCCAGCAGTTCCTCCTCAACAGGGAACCAAGAGACCCAGTACTTC
CDR3aa: CASSSSSTGNQETQYF
abundance: -
v_gene: TRBV28
j_gene: TRBJ2-5
d_gene: -

CDR3nt: TGCGCCAGCAGCTTGGGACCCCCCAATGAGCAGTTCTTC
CDR3aa: CASSLGPPNEQFF
abundance: -
v_gene: TRBV5-1
j_gene: TRBJ2-1
d_gene: -

CDR3nt: TGTGCCTGGAGTCACGGGGCCGGGGAGCTGTTTTTT
CDR3aa: CAWSHGAGELFF
abundance: -
v_gene: TRBV30
j_gene: TRBJ2-2
d_gene: -

CDR3nt: TGTGCCAGTACCTCTAGCTGGGGCAAAGAGACCCAGTACTTC
CDR3aa: CASTSSWGKETQYF
abundance: -
v_gene: TRBV19
j_gene: TRBJ2-5
d_gene: -

CDR3nt: TGTGCCAGCAGCTTACAGGAAGCCCCTACAGATACGCAGTATTTT
CDR3aa: CASSLQEAPTDTQYF
abundance: -
v_gene: TRBV11-1
j_gene: TRBJ2-3
d_gene: -

CDR3nt: TGTGCCAGCAGCTTAGTGTCTTATAATTCACCCCTCCACTTT
CDR3aa: CASSLVSYNSPLHF
abundance: -
v_gene: TRBV11-2
j_gene: TRBJ1-6
d_gene: -

CDR3nt: TGTGCCAGCAACCAGGGAGGCTATGGCTACACCTTC
CDR3aa: CASNQGGYGYTF
abundance: few
v_gene: TRBV6-1
j_gene: TRBJ1-2
d_gene: -

CDR3nt: TGTGCCAGCAGTGCCGGTTCGATCGGCCCCTACGAGCAGTACTTC
CDR3aa: CASSAGSIGPYEQYF
abundance: -
v_gene: TRBV28
j_gene: TRBJ2-7
d_gene: -

CDR3nt: TGTGCCAGCAGCTTAGCCTCTGGGGAGCTGTTTTTT
CDR3aa: CASSLASGELFF
abundance: -
v_gene: TRBV7-9
j_gene: TRBJ2-2
d_gene: -

CDR3nt: TGTGCCTGGAGTCGACAGGGCCGATCACCCCTCCACTTT
CDR3aa: CAWSRQGRSPLHF
abundance: -
v_gene: TRBV30
j_gene: TRBJ1-6
d_gene: TRBD1

CDR3nt: TGTGCCATCAGTGCAGGACAGGGGGCAGCCTACGAGCAGTACTTC
CDR3aa: CAISAGQGAAYEQYF
abundance: -
v_gene: TRBV10-3
j_gene: TRBJ2-7
d_gene: TRBD1

CDR3nt: TGTGCCAGCTGGAGGGACGGCTCACAGCCCCAGCATTTT
CDR3aa: CASWRDGSQPQHF
abundance: -
v_gene: TRBV6-1
j_gene: TRBJ1-5
d_gene: -

CDR3nt: TGTGCCTGGGCCGGGACAGGGAACACCGGGGAGCTGTTTTTT
CDR3aa: CAWAGTGNTGELFF
abundance: -
v_gene: TRBV30
j_gene: TRBJ2-2
d_gene: TRBD1

CDR3nt: TGCGCCAGCAGCCAAGGCCGGGAATACGAGCAGTACTTC
CDR3aa: CASSQGREYEQYF
abundance: -
v_gene: TRBV4-1
j_gene: TRBJ2-7
d_gene: -